This T cell receptor (beta chain) was obtained from a study of cytomegalovirus exposure and HLA in healthy donors. As regards this clone: Its antigen is unknown.

Primers for the PCR totalled 60 Vbeta and 13 Jbeta. TCRdb's copy holds only in-frame clones and misses some; the assay was immunoSEQ multiplex PCR. The sample has 40,000 or so clones. Points from the study as a whole: Later analysis revealed greater clonal expansion in HLA-associated TCR beta chains than in equally common others. For most subjects, TCR beta sequences were reported to predict HLA-A and HLA-B alleles with accuracy. Per a prior analysis, the majority of TCR beta V segments were productive roughly 90% or roughly 30% of the time. Most TCR sequences showed up rarely, but some public TCRs showed up in many donors.

This CDR3 is 14 amino acids long. Per germline, CDR1 SGHVS and CDR2 FQNEAQ. Trimming left V 1 base short and J 4 bases short, with 8 bases between. This chain links TRBV7-8 with TRBJ1-3; D gene ambiguous. This clonotype was obtained from a male donor in good health and CMV-seronegative. The material sequenced was PBMCs. DNA for the CDR3: TGTGCCAGCAGCTTAGGCGTGGTAGGAAACACCATATATTTT. Its translation: CASSLGVVGNTIYF.